This T cell receptor (beta chain) appears in the sequencing data of a study of T cell responses to AZD1222 COVID-19 vaccine. Sequenced by immunoSEQ multiplex PCR; TCRdb stores in-frame clones only, minus some. This repertoire shows about 92,000 clones, approximately 91% found once; its top ten account for roughly 5.2%. This clone was observed a single time. The CDR3 length is 15 residues. Trimming removed 0 bases from V and 0 bases from J, with 9 bases in between. The germline gives CDR1 LNHDA, CDR2 SQIVND (reference sequence). The source is an adult in good health. Source: peripheral blood, taken on day 0 of AZD1222 vaccination. The J gene is TRBJ2-7, the V gene TRBV19; D is unclear. CDR3 in amino acids: CASSIDQESSYEQYF. CDR3 sequence (DNA): TGTGCCAGTAGTATAGATCAGGAGAGCTCCTACGAGCAGTACTTC.